The 27 T cell receptor beta chains given below trace back to one sample, sequenced in a study of blood T cell repertoires in COVID-19. Some clones are missing from TCRdb's copy, which holds only in-frame ones; the method was immunoSEQ multiplex PCR. The table has 250,000 to 300,000 clones, about 88% seen once; the top ten hold approximately 4%. Material for sequencing was peripheral blood. Source of these receptors: a man younger than 35 with active or convalescent COVID-19.

The rearrangement uses TRBV9 and TRBJ2-5, with TRBD1 as a possible D gene (5 bases). The length of the CDR3 is 16 residues. Between the trimmed V and J ends, which lost 0 bases and 2 bases, there was a span of 14 bases. In germline, CDR1 is SGDLS, CDR2 YYNGEE. The CDR3 protein is CASSVGGAGLQETQYF. In DNA form, the CDR3 reads TGTGCCAGCAGCGTAGGAGGAGCAGGGTTACAAGAGACCCAGTACTTC.

V usage is TRBV30 and J usage is TRBJ1-5, with D uncertain. The length of the CDR3 is 12 residues. The germline CDR1 and CDR2 sequences are GTSNPN and SVGIG (reference sequence). V dropped 1 base and J dropped 9 bases, with 10 bases sitting between them. The CDR3 loop is CAWSGAVGPQHF. The DNA for the CDR3 is TGTGCCTGGAGTGGGGCTGTAGGGCCCCAGCATTTT. Supplemented by reference TRBV30 and TRBJ1-5, the full variable domain reads SQTIHQWPATLVQPVGSPLSLECTVEGTSNPNLYWYRQAAGRGLQLLFYSVGIGQISSEVPQNLSASRPQDRQFILSSKKLLLSDSGFYLCAWSGAVGPQHFGDGTRLSIL.

The genes are TRBV7-9 and TRBJ1-4, with TRBD1 matching over 7 bases. Germline loops: CDR1 SEHNR, CDR2 FQNEAQ (reference sequence). V lost 1 base, J lost 0 bases, and 2 bases stayed unmatched. This CDR3 has 16 amino acids. As DNA, the CDR3 is TGTGCCAGCAGCTTAGGACAGGGAACAACTAATGAAAAACTGTTTTTT. This gives the protein CASSLGQGTTNEKLFF. Using reference TRBV7-9 and TRBJ1-4 for the parts outside the CDR3, the full variable domain is DTGVSQNPRHKITKRGQNVTFRCDPISEHNRLYWYRQTLGQGPEFLTYFQNEAQLEKSRLLSDRFSAERPKGSFSTLEIQRTEQGDSAMYLCASSLGQGTTNEKLFFGSGTQLSVL.

The chain couples TRBV24-1 to TRBJ2-4; D is perhaps TRBD1 (6 bases). The germline gives CDR1 KGHDR, CDR2 SFDVKD. Trimming took off 4 bases at V and 0 bases at J, with 9 bases between the two ends. CDR3 size: 15 residues. Written as DNA, the CDR3 is TGTGCCACCAGTGACACCAGGGGAGCCAAAAACATTCAGTACTTC. It translates to CATSDTRGAKNIQYF.

V is TRBV30 and J is TRBJ2-1; TRBD1 aligns across 7 bases. Germline lookup yields CDR1 GTSNPN and CDR2 SVGIG (reference sequence). This CDR3 is 13 amino acids long. The junction had 0 bases not matched to a gene; V was cut back by 0 bases and J by 4 bases. CDR3 DNA: TGTGCCTGGAGTGTGGGACAGTACAATGAGCAGTTCTTC. It encodes CAWSVGQYNEQFF.

The V gene is TRBV7-7, the J gene TRBJ2-2; 9 positions agree with TRBD1. Germline trimming cut 11 bases from V and 5 bases from J; bases unmatched to any gene: 3. Germline assignment: CDR1 SSHAT and CDR2 FNYEAQ (reference sequence). This CDR3 is 12 amino acids long. The CDR3 here is CAGQGRTGELFF. The DNA of the CDR3 is TGTGCCGGACAGGGGAGGACCGGGGAGCTGTTTTTT.

The chain recombines TRBV7-6 with TRBJ2-7; TRBD2 matches at 12 bases. The germline CDR1 and CDR2 sequences are SGHVS and FNYEAQ. The CDR3 is 15 residues long. Germline trimming cut 5 bases from V and 4 bases from J; bases unmatched to any gene: 6. CDR3 DNA sequence: TGTGCCAGCAGCGGCACTAGCGGGGGGAGATACGAGCAGTACTTC. Its protein is CASSGTSGGRYEQYF. Combining the CDR3 with reference TRBV7-6 and TRBJ2-7 gives the whole variable domain GAGVSQSPRYKVTKRGQDVALRCDPISGHVSLYWYRQALGQGPEFLTYFNYEAQQDKSGLPNDRFSAERPEGSISTLTIQRTEQRDSAMYRCASSGTSGGRYEQYFGPGTRLTVT.

The chain recombines TRBV5-5 with TRBJ1-5; 9 positions match TRBD1. The CDR3 spans 16 residues. With V trimmed by 4 bases and J by 3 bases, 8 bases remained unmatched. Per the germline V gene, CDR1 is SGHKS and CDR2 is YYEKEE (reference sequence). CDR3 sequence reads: CASSRTGTGHNQPQHF. The CDR3, as DNA: TGTGCCAGCAGCCGGACCGGGACAGGGCACAATCAGCCCCAGCATTTT.

V usage is TRBV15 and J usage is TRBJ1-5; possibly TRBD1 for D (5 bases). V lost 3 bases and J lost 1, with 10 bases in between. The V gene's germline CDR1 is LNHNV and CDR2 YYDKDF (reference sequence). The CDR3 totals 15 residues. The CDR3 protein is CATSSEEGSNQPQHF. The DNA of the CDR3 is TGTGCCACCAGCAGCGAGGAGGGGAGCAATCAGCCCCAGCATTTT.

V is TRBV10-1 and J is TRBJ1-1; 10 positions match TRBD1. This CDR3 is built from 14 residues. Germline CDR1 WNHNN, CDR2 SYGVQD (reference sequence). Unmatched junction bases numbered 6, after V lost 7 bases and J lost 4 bases. CDR3 in DNA: TGCGCCAGCACCCCCGGGACAGGGGTCACTGAAGCTTTCTTT. This translates into CASTPGTGVTEAFF.

The rearrangement uses TRBV11-2 and TRBJ2-7; 10 nucleotides align to TRBD2. V was clipped by 6 bases and J by 3 bases; unmatched bases: 14. The CDR3 contains 17 residues. Germline values: CDR1 SGHAT, CDR2 FQNNGV. The CDR3 is CASRPSFLAGVIYEQYF. In DNA, the CDR3 is TGTGCCAGCAGACCGTCCTTCCTAGCGGGGGTTATCTACGAGCAGTACTTC.

This CDR3 is CASSQDEPGLAGGRNEQFF. The CDR3, as DNA: TGCGCCAGCAGCCAAGATGAGCCGGGACTAGCGGGAGGGCGTAATGAGCAGTTCTTC. V and J are TRBV4-3 and TRBJ2-1; the match to TRBD2 covers 16 bases. Germline-derived CDR1 and CDR2 are LGHNA and YSLEER. The V and J ends lost 0 bases and 7 bases, in that order; junction bases with no gene match: 9. The CDR3 loop spans 19 amino acids.

The genes are TRBV9 and TRBJ1-3; D is possibly TRBD1 (6 bases). Trimming shortened V by 3 bases and J by 3 bases, and 13 bases separated the two germline ends. Per germline, CDR1 SGDLS and CDR2 YYNGEE. The CDR3 consists of 15 residues. The CDR3 nucleotides read TGTGCCAGCAGCGGCGGGGGCTTTCTTGGAAACACCATATATTTT. The encoded protein is CASSGGGFLGNTIYF.

This chain links TRBV7-7 with TRBJ1-1; tentative D call: TRBD1 (5 bases). The CDR3 contains 13 residues. CDR1 SSHAT and CDR2 FNYEAQ come from the germline V gene (reference sequence). V lost 5 bases, J lost 1 base, and 8 bases lay in between. CDR3 protein: CASSRTSNTEAFF. CDR3 DNA: TGTGCCAGCAGCAGGACATCGAACACTGAAGCTTTCTTT.

This sequence joins TRBV6-2 or TRBV6-3 and TRBJ1-1; D is unclear. This CDR3 comprises 12 residues. Per the germline V gene, CDR1 is MNHEY and CDR2 is SVGEGT. V was pared by 4 bases and J by 7 bases, with 10 bases between. CDR3 protein: CASSWQSYEAFF. CDR3 coding DNA: TGTGCCAGCAGTTGGCAATCGTATGAAGCTTTCTTT.

In this sample, this clone turned up once. The rearrangement links TRBV7-9 to TRBJ2-7, with TRBD2 identical over 8 bases. Looked up from germline, CDR1 is SEHNR and CDR2 is FQNEAQ (reference sequence). With V trimmed by 6 bases and J by 4 bases, 14 bases remained unmatched. The CDR3 sequence is 16 residues long. CDR3 nucleotide sequence: TGTGCCAGCAGTCCTCCCGGGGGGGACGGCCTTTACGAGCAGTACTTC. It translates to CASSPPGGDGLYEQYF.

The rearrangement uses TRBV4-2 and TRBJ1-3; the D is unclear. Trimming removed 0 bases from V and 2 bases from J, with 11 bases in between. In germline, CDR1 is LGHNA, CDR2 YNFKEQ. CDR3 length: 16 residues. In DNA, the CDR3 is TGTGCCAGCAGCCAAGAGAAGGAGGGCCCTGGAAACACCATATATTTT. It codes for CASSQEKEGPGNTIYF.

V usage is TRBV7-2 and J usage is TRBJ2-7; the match to TRBD1 covers 11 bases. Looked up from germline, CDR1 is SGHTA and CDR2 is FQGNSA. The CDR3 is made up of 14 amino acids. With 6 bases clipped from V and 0 bases from J, the junction kept 1 base outside the gene matches. In DNA, the CDR3 is TGTGCCAGCAGAGGGACAGGGGGCTCCTACGAGCAGTACTTC. The encoded protein is CASRGTGGSYEQYF.

This rearrangement joins TRBV6-1 to TRBJ2-5; the D gene is possibly TRBD2 (6 bases). The V end was cut by 3 bases, the J end by 4 bases, with 15 bases between. Per germline, CDR1 MNHNS and CDR2 SASEGT. CDR3 length: 15 amino acids. The CDR3 is CASSDPDGGVETQYF. DNA for the CDR3: TGTGCCAGCAGTGACCCGGACGGAGGGGTAGAGACCCAGTACTTC.

The rearrangement links TRBV24-1 to TRBJ1-2; D unclear. Germline assignment: CDR1 KGHDR and CDR2 SFDVKD. V was shortened by 4 bases and J by 8 bases, with 10 bases between the two germline ends. The CDR3 is 12 residues long. DNA for the CDR3: TGTGCCACCAGTGACCGGGGTTGGGGCTACACCTTC. Translating gives CATSDRGWGYTF.

This chain's CDR3 is CASSIRLAGGPDTQYF. The CDR3 coding sequence is TGTGCCAGTAGTATAAGGCTAGCGGGGGGGCCAGATACGCAGTATTTT. The chain recombines TRBV19 with TRBJ2-3; 12 bases fit TRBD2. V shed 2 bases and J 4 bases; nucleotides not matched to a gene: 4. Germline CDR1 reads LNHDA; CDR2 reads SQIVND (reference sequence). CDR3 length: 16 amino acids.

The chain uses TRBV12-3 or TRBV12-4 and TRBJ1-2, with a tentative D call TRBD1 (6 bases). There are 12 residues in the CDR3. V lost 1 base and J lost 8, with 8 bases in between. The CDR3 spells CASSLGTEGYTF. CDR3 bases: TGTGCCAGCAGTTTAGGGACAGAGGGCTACACCTTC.

The chain links TRBV10-3 to TRBJ2-7; 8 bases match TRBD1. This CDR3 contains 13 residues. Germline assignment: CDR1 ENHRY and CDR2 SYGVKD. V trimming: 6 bases; J trimming: 10 bases; junction bases outside the gene matches: 11. The CDR3 DNA reads as TGTGCCATCAGAGAAGGGACAGGCCCTAACCAGTACTTC. This gives the protein CAIREGTGPNQYF.

The chain uses TRBV10-3 and TRBJ1-3; 10 bases fit TRBD1. The CDR3 length is 15 residues. The V and J ends lost 6 bases and 2 bases, in that order; junction bases with no gene match: 4. Germline assignment: CDR1 ENHRY and CDR2 SYGVKD. The CDR3 spells CAIRPGTGAGNTIYF. The CDR3 DNA reads as TGTGCCATCAGGCCCGGGACAGGGGCTGGAAACACCATATATTTT.

J is TRBJ2-1 and V is TRBV5-1, with 8 positions matching TRBD2. Trimming cost V 1 base and J 9 bases; bases outside gene matches: 9. Per germline, CDR1 SGHRS and CDR2 YFSETQ. CDR3 length: 15 residues. The CDR3 sequence: CASSLYGRAQFEQFF. The CDR3 DNA follows: TGCGCCAGCAGCTTGTACGGGAGGGCCCAGTTTGAGCAGTTCTTC.

This rearrangement joins TRBV12-2 to TRBJ1-6; the table's D call, TRBD1, has no DNA check behind it. TRBV12-2 is listed as a pseudogene. The CDR3 sequence is 17 residues long. For the CDR3, the DNA is TGTGCAAGTCGCTCCATAAAGAGGCAGGGGGTGAATTCACCCCTCCACTTT. Residues: CASRSIKRQGVNSPLHF.

The genes are TRBV5-8 and TRBJ2-7; 9 bases match TRBD2. The CDR3 is 15 amino acids. Germline CDR1 and CDR2: SGHTS and YDEGEE. With 2 bases clipped from V and 2 bases from J, the junction kept 5 bases outside the gene matches. In nucleotides, the CDR3 is TGTGCCAGCAGCTTTCCGGGACTAGCAACCTACGAGCAGTACTTC. Protein sequence: CASSFPGLATYEQYF.